This T cell receptor (beta chain) originates from a study of CD8+CD57+ T cells in acquired aplastic anemia. Overall study: Sorting CD4+ and CD8+ cells gave DNA averaging about 3.1 ug.

According to the study, genomic DNA was the template for TCR beta VDJ and CDR3 profiling. TCRdb ran MiXCR on the reads and lists one entry per CDR3 protein. The table has 200,000 to 250,000 distinct CDR3 sequences, around 60% seen once; the top ten hold 29%. The sequence derives from a human donor in good health. Sequencing used sorted CD4+, CD8+, or CD8+CD57+ T cells (not recorded which) from PBMCs.

CDR3 DNA: TGCAGTGCCCCTGGGGGGGGGGGACAGGGGGACTACGAGCAGTACTTC. Translation: CSAPGGGGQGDYEQYF. This chain links TRBV20-1 with TRBJ2-7; 11 nucleotides line up with TRBD1. The germline CDR1 and CDR2 sequences are DFQATT and SNEGSKA (reference sequence). This CDR3 region has 16 residues. V lost 6 bases, J lost 3 bases, and 13 bases stayed unmatched.